What follows are 31 T cell receptor beta chains derived from one specimen sequenced in a study of cytomegalovirus exposure and HLA in healthy donors. In the PCR, 60 Vbeta and 13 Jbeta primers were used. Method: immunoSEQ multiplex PCR; TCRdb's copy keeps in-frame clones and lacks some. Recorded for this sample: around 42,000 clones. The sequencing sample was made of PBMCs. These TCRs come from a man under 40 in good health and CMV-seronegative.

V usage is TRBV2 and J usage is TRBJ2-7; 12 bases match TRBD2. The trim removed 3 bases at V and 7 bases at J, leaving 7 bases unmatched. From germline, CDR1 is SNHLY and CDR2 FYNNEI. The CDR3 contains 15 residues. This CDR3 reads CASSEPASGRGEQYF. DNA of the CDR3: TGTGCCAGCAGTGAGCCGGCTAGCGGGAGGGGGGAGCAGTACTTC.

The chain joins TRBV7-8 to TRBJ2-7; a weak D match, TRBD1 (6 bases). V gave up 1 base and J gave up 3 bases, with 7 bases separating them. Germline values: CDR1 SGHVS, CDR2 FQNEAQ. CDR3 size: 13 residues. The CDR3 sequence: CASSLDRVYEQYF. CDR3 coding DNA: TGTGCCAGCAGCTTAGACAGGGTCTACGAGCAGTACTTC.

The V gene is TRBV4-3, the J gene TRBJ2-1; D might be TRBD2 (5 bases). Germline values: CDR1 LGHNA, CDR2 YSLEER. V shed 0 bases and J shed 8 bases, with 11 bases lying between them. The CDR3 loop spans 14 amino acids. The DNA for the CDR3 is TGCGCCAGCAGCCAAGATTTGGGTAGCGATGAGCAGTTCTTC. This encodes CASSQDLGSDEQFF.

The J gene is TRBJ1-1, the V gene TRBV30; 9 bases are shared with TRBD1. The CDR3 covers 14 residues. The germline CDR1 and CDR2 sequences are GTSNPN and SVGIG (reference sequence). The V segment lost 4 bases and the J segment 2 bases; nucleotides outside the gene matches: 5. The CDR3 reads CAWTGQGINTEAFF. CDR3 sequence (DNA): TGTGCCTGGACCGGACAGGGGATAAACACTGAAGCTTTCTTT.

This rearrangement joins TRBV10-2 to TRBJ2-1; TRBD2 matches at 8 bases. The CDR3 totals 13 residues. Per germline, CDR1 WSHSY and CDR2 SAAADI. The ends lost 0 bases at V and 13 bases at J; junction bases unmatched: 5. CDR3 in DNA: TGCGCCAGCAGTGAGTCCGGCGGGAGGTACCAGTTCTTC. This gives the protein CASSESGGRYQFF.

The chain joins TRBV4-3 to TRBJ2-7; 9 bases agree with TRBD2. The CDR3 is 16 residues long. J lost 6 bases, V lost 0 bases, and 9 bases had no gene match. Germline V lookup: CDR1 LGHNA, CDR2 YSLEER. The CDR3 reads CASSQDHSGRNTEQYF. The CDR3 DNA reads as TGCGCCAGCAGCCAAGATCACAGCGGGAGGAATACCGAGCAGTACTTC.

The chain couples TRBV4-3 to TRBJ1-4; 10 nucleotides line up with TRBD1. Germline V gene lookup returns CDR1 LGHNA and CDR2 YSLEER. The CDR3 consists of 15 residues. After removal of 0 bases from V and 10 bases from J, the junction contained 5 bases not matched to a gene. The CDR3 protein is CASSQEGTGAGKLFF. CDR3 sequence (DNA): TGCGCCAGCAGCCAAGAAGGGACAGGGGCGGGAAAACTGTTTTTT.

CDR3 residues: CASSQDRSDGELFF. The DNA of the CDR3 is TGCGCCAGCAGCCAAGATCGAAGCGACGGGGAGCTGTTTTTT. The chain is built from TRBV4-3 and TRBJ2-2; D not certain. The CDR3 has 14 residues. CDR1 and CDR2 (germline): LGHNA, YSLEER. With 0 bases removed from V and 7 bases from J, the gap between germline ends came to 9 bases.

The rearrangement joins TRBV29-1 to TRBJ2-5; TRBD2 agrees at 10 bases. Germline V gene sequence: CDR1 SQVTM, CDR2 ANQGSEA. The CDR3 length is 15 residues. With 6 bases clipped from V and 5 bases from J, the junction kept 12 bases outside the gene matches. In nucleotides, the CDR3 is TGCAGCGTAAATGGAGCGGGAGGGCCAGGGGAGACCCAGTACTTC. It specifies CSVNGAGGPGETQYF.

The CDR3 DNA is TGTGCCAGCAGTGCCGGGAGGGAAGGAGGCTACACCTTC. As protein: CASSAGREGGYTF. The V gene is TRBV6-1, the J gene TRBJ1-2; no reliable D call. The CDR3 is made up of 13 amino acids. The ends were cut back, 4 bases at V and 8 bases at J, with 14 bases in the middle. Germline V lookup: CDR1 MNHNS, CDR2 SASEGT.

The CDR3 DNA sequence: TGCAGCGTTGAAACAGGGGGATACGAGCAGTACTTC. It translates to CSVETGGYEQYF. The genes are TRBV29-1 and TRBJ2-7, with 8 bases lining up with TRBD1. This CDR3 is built from 12 residues. Germline V gene data show CDR1 as SQVTM and CDR2 as ANQGSEA. V gave up 2 bases and J gave up 4 bases; unmatched junction bases: 1.

V and J are TRBV7-2 and TRBJ1-1, with 7 nucleotides matching TRBD1. CDR3 size: 15 residues. Germline CDR1 is SGHTA and CDR2 is FQGNSA. The trim removed 5 bases at V and 5 bases at J, leaving 11 bases unmatched. Written as DNA, the CDR3 is TGTGCCAGCAGCGCGTACAGGGGCCGGGCGACTGAAGCTTTCTTT. Encoded protein: CASSAYRGRATEAFF. Full variable domain (missing parts from reference TRBV7-2 and TRBJ1-1): GAGVSQSPSNKVTEKGKDVELRCDPISGHTALYWYRQSLGQGLEFLIYFQGNSAPDKSGLPSDRFSAERTGGSVSTLTIQRTQQEDSAVYLCASSAYRGRATEAFFGQGTRLTVV.

This sequence joins TRBV10-3 and TRBJ2-3, with 7 bases lining up with TRBD2. Looked up from germline, CDR1 is ENHRY and CDR2 is SYGVKD. The CDR3 has 17 amino acids. Trimming cost V 6 bases and J 1 base; bases outside gene matches: 13. The CDR3 protein is CAISDGRLALGTDTQYF. DNA of the CDR3: TGTGCCATCAGCGATGGCAGACTAGCACTCGGCACAGATACGCAGTATTTT.

This chain links TRBV29-1 with TRBJ2-1; 8 nucleotides agree with TRBD2. Germline V gene sequence: CDR1 SQVTM, CDR2 ANQGSEA. Trimming removed 7 bases from V and 5 bases from J; junction bases left unmatched: 7. The CDR3 spans 13 residues. The CDR3 loop reads CSAPGLDDNEQFF. The CDR3 DNA reads as TGCAGCGCGCCGGGACTAGACGACAATGAGCAGTTCTTC.

The chain carries TRBV7-6 and TRBJ2-2; 10 bases line up with TRBD1. This CDR3 is built from 15 residues. CDR1 and CDR2 (germline): SGHVS, FNYEAQ. After removal of 3 bases from V and 3 bases from J, the junction contained 1 base not matched to a gene. CDR3 DNA sequence: TGTGCCAGCAGCTTGGGGACAGGGGACACCGGGGAGCTGTTTTTT. This encodes CASSLGTGDTGELFF.

CDR3 in amino acids: CASSPGPMGGLFF. The CDR3 nucleotides read TGTGCCAGCAGCCCCGGTCCAATGGGGGGACTGTTCTTC. The V and J genes are TRBV9 and TRBJ2-1, with D perhaps matching TRBD2 (6 bases). The CDR3 has 13 residues. Trimming removed 4 bases from V and 15 bases from J, with 20 bases in between. CDR1 and CDR2 from the germline V gene are SGDLS and YYNGEE.

The chain employs TRBV30 and TRBJ1-1; D unclear. V was shortened by 2 bases and J by 6 bases, with 7 bases between the two germline ends. Germline V CDR1 and CDR2: GTSNPN, SVGIG (reference sequence). This CDR3 contains 11 residues. The CDR3 sequence is CAWSFVAEAFF. For the CDR3, the DNA is TGTGCCTGGAGTTTCGTCGCTGAAGCTTTCTTT. Full variable domain (missing parts from reference TRBV30 and TRBJ1-1): SQTIHQWPATLVQPVGSPLSLECTVEGTSNPNLYWYRQAAGRGLQLLFYSVGIGQISSEVPQNLSASRPQDRQFILSSKKLLLSDSGFYLCAWSFVAEAFFGQGTRLTVV.

CDR3 coding DNA: TGTGCCAGCTCACCCTTTAGCAATCAGCCCCAGCATTTT. Protein: CASSPFSNQPQHF. The chain uses TRBV18 and TRBJ1-5; D remains ambiguous. V lost 3 bases and J lost 0, with 3 bases in between. The germline V gene has CDR1 KGHSH and CDR2 LQKENI. CDR3 length: 13 residues.

The rearrangement uses TRBV25-1 and TRBJ2-1; maybe TRBD1 (8 bases). Germline CDR1 reads MGHDK; CDR2 reads SYGVNS. CDR3 length: 14 residues. Deletions cut 4 bases from V and 8 bases from J, with 15 bases between. The CDR3 DNA reads as TGTGCCAGCAGTGGCTGGACAGGGAGGGATGAGCAGTTCTTC. Amino acids: CASSGWTGRDEQFF.

The rearrangement links TRBV4-2 to TRBJ2-7; 8 positions match TRBD2. Losses at the gene ends were 1 base for V and 2 bases for J; bases not matched to a gene: 10. The CDR3 is 17 residues long. From germline, CDR1 is LGHNA and CDR2 YNFKEQ. CDR3 protein: CASSQVSTSGIAYEQYF. CDR3 in DNA: TGTGCCAGCAGCCAAGTTTCCACTAGCGGCATTGCCTACGAGCAGTACTTC.

Points on this clone: Its ends do not fully match the called genes, so a read error is possible. CDR3 nucleotide sequence: TGTGCCAGCAGCAACCGACAGGGGGGATTATTCGCTGAAGATTTCTTT. Encoded protein: CASSNRQGGLFAEDFF. The chain couples TRBV5-6 to TRBJ1-1; 9 bases match TRBD1. This CDR3 is 16 amino acids long. CDR1 SGHDT and CDR2 YYEEEE come from the germline V gene.

This chain connects TRBV7-9 to TRBJ2-5; D is possibly TRBD1 (5 bases). Germline V gives CDR1 SEHNR, CDR2 FQNEAQ (reference sequence). This CDR3 comprises 16 residues. Trimming removed 3 bases at V and 2 bases at J, with 16 bases between. For the CDR3, the DNA is TGTGCCAGCAGCTTTAGCCGTCGACAGAATCAAGAGACCCAGTACTTC. It yields the protein CASSFSRRQNQETQYF.

This chain joins TRBV15 and TRBJ2-5; TRBD2 might be the D (7 bases). The V gene's germline CDR1 is LNHNV and CDR2 YYDKDF (reference sequence). Trimming pared 6 bases from V and 5 bases from J, leaving 16 bases between. The CDR3 runs 14 residues. CDR3 protein: CATRGGRRRETQYF. The CDR3, as DNA: TGTGCCACCAGGGGGGGGCGTCGGAGGGAGACCCAGTACTTC.

V gene TRBV6-6 combines with J gene TRBJ1-1; D might be TRBD1 (6 bases). The CDR3 contains 15 residues. V lost 2 bases and J 1 base, leaving 11 bases between the germline ends. Germline V CDR1 and CDR2: MNHNY, SVGAGI (reference sequence). The CDR3 sequence is CASSYPAGANTEAFF. The CDR3 DNA reads TGTGCCAGCAGTTACCCTGCAGGGGCGAACACTGAAGCTTTCTTT.

This chain's CDR3 is CASSQGGLRTTEAFF. In DNA, the CDR3 is TGCGCCAGCAGCCAGGGGGGGTTGAGGACCACTGAAGCTTTCTTT. This chain connects TRBV4-1 to TRBJ1-1; D is possibly TRBD1 (5 bases). Between the trimmed V and J ends, which lost 3 bases and 4 bases, there was a span of 15 bases. The CDR3 spans 15 residues. CDR1 and CDR2 (germline): MGHRA, YSYEKL.

The CDR3 here is CASSLGQINTGELFF. The DNA of the CDR3 is TGTGCCAGCTCACTGGGACAGATTAACACCGGGGAGCTGTTTTTT. J is TRBJ2-2 and V is TRBV18; 7 bases map to TRBD1. With V trimmed by 4 bases and J by 2 bases, 4 bases remained unmatched. This CDR3 has 15 amino acids. Germline assignment: CDR1 KGHSH and CDR2 LQKENI.

In nucleotides, the CDR3 is TGTGCCAGCAGGGATCGAGGGTTTAGCACAGATACGCAGTATTTT. Amino acids: CASRDRGFSTDTQYF. This rearrangement joins TRBV6-1 to TRBJ2-3, with D tentatively TRBD2 (5 bases). Between the trimmed V and J ends, which lost 6 bases and 0 bases, there was a span of 13 bases. CDR1 is MNHNS, CDR2 SASEGT, per germline. CDR3 size: 15 residues.

The CDR3 DNA reads as TGTGCCAGCAGCTTAATGGCGGGGCCCGCGGGCACTGAAGCTTTCTTT. Encoded protein: CASSLMAGPAGTEAFF. This chain uses TRBV7-9 with TRBJ1-1; D possibly corresponds to TRBD1 (5 bases). The germline V gene encodes CDR1 SEHNR and CDR2 FQNEAQ (reference sequence). The CDR3 spans 16 residues. V dropped 2 bases and J dropped 4 bases, with 17 bases sitting between them.

The rearrangement uses TRBV7-2 and TRBJ1-2; D is perhaps TRBD1 (6 bases). V was trimmed by 3 bases and J by 4 bases, leaving 12 bases between them. The CDR3 runs to 14 residues. Germline lookup yields CDR1 SGHTA and CDR2 FQGNSA. The CDR3 coding sequence is TGTGCCAGCAGCTTCAACAGGGTATCCTATGGCTACACCTTC. It yields the protein CASSFNRVSYGYTF.

Here the CDR3 reads CASSSRASSYNSPLHF. The CDR3 nucleotides read TGTGCCAGCAGTTCCAGGGCTAGCTCCTATAATTCACCCCTCCACTTT. The gene calls are TRBV6-5 and TRBJ1-6; maybe TRBD1 (5 bases). Germline CDR1 MNHEY, CDR2 SVGAGI. The germline V and J ends were trimmed by 4 bases and 0 bases, with 10 bases remaining between them. The length of the CDR3 is 16 residues.

Comment on this clone: Other DNA sequences in this sample translate to the same CDR3. The chain employs TRBV4-2 and TRBJ2-7, with D perhaps TRBD1 (5 bases). V lost 1 base and J 3 bases, leaving 10 bases between the germline ends. Germline V gene data show CDR1 as LGHNA and CDR2 as YNFKEQ. This CDR3 contains 14 residues. CDR3 sequence reads: CASSQGSRDYEQYF. The CDR3 DNA sequence: TGTGCCAGCAGCCAAGGCAGCAGGGACTACGAGCAGTACTTC.